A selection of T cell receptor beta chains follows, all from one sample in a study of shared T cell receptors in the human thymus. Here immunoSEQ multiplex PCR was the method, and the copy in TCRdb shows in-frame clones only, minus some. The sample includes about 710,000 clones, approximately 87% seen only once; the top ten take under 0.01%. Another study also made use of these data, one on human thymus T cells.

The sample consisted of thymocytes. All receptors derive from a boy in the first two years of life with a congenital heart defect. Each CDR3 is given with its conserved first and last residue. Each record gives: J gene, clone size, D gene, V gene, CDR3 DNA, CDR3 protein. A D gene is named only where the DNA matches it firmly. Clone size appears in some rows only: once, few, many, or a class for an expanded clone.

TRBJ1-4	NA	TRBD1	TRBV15	TGTGCCACCAGCAGCCTAACGGGACAGGGGCTGTTTTTT	CATSSLTGQGLFF
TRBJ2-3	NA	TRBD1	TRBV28	TGTGCCGGGGGAGGACAGGGGGCTCCGGGTAGCGGGATATCTGCAGATACGCAGTATTTT	CAGGGQGAPGSGISADTQYF
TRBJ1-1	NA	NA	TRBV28	TGTGCCAGCAGTTTATATCACAACCGGGACAAGGGACGGTCCGCTGAAGCTTTCTTT	CASSLYHNRDKGRSAEAFF
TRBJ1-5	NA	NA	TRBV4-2	TGTGCCAGCAGCCAAGAAGGTTCGGGGGACAATCAGCCCCAGCATTTT	CASSQEGSGDNQPQHF
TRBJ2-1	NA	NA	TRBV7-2	TGTGCCAGCAGCTTAGACCCCCGCTTCCGGTACAATGAGCAGTTCTTC	CASSLDPRFRYNEQFF
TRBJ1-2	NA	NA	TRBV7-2	TGTGCCAGCAGCTTAGAGGGCCAGGGTCCCTATGGCTACACCTTC	CASSLEGQGPYGYTF
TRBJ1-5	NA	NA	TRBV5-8	TGTGCCAGCAGCTTGGACTCCGGGATTTATAGCAATCAGCCCCAGCATTTT	CASSLDSGIYSNQPQHF
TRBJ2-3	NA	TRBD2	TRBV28	TGTGCCAGCAGTCGCAGCGGGGGTTTTACAGATACGCAGTATTTT	CASSRSGGFTDTQYF
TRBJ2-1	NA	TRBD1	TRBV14	TGTGCCAGCAGCCCTTTCCCCACCCAGGGGGCCCGGTACAATGAGCAGTTCTTC	CASSPFPTQGARYNEQFF
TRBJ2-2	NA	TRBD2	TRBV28	TGTGCCAGCAGAACTACCCTAGCGGGAGCAGGCGGGGAGCTGTTTTTT	CASRTTLAGAGGELFF
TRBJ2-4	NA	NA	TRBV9	TGTGCCAGCAGCGTGAAAGGGGAAAACATTCAGTACTTC	CASSVKGENIQYF
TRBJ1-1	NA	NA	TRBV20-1	TGCAGTGCCCAGAACACTGAAGCTTTCTTT	CSAQNTEAFF
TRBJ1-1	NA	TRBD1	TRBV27	TGTGCCAGCAGTTCCACAGGGGGCGTTGGGACTGAAGCTTTCTTT	CASSSTGGVGTEAFF
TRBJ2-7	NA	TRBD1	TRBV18	TGTGCCAGCTCACCTGGGACAGAAAGCTACGAGCAGTACTTC	CASSPGTESYEQYF
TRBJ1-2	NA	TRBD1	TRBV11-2	TGTGCCAGCAGCCCCGAATACCGGGACAGGGGGCCAGGCTACACCTTC	CASSPEYRDRGPGYTF
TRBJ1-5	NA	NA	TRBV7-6	TGTGCCAGCAGCTTAGCTTTCGACACTCAGCCCCAGCATTTT	CASSLAFDTQPQHF
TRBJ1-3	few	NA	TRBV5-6	TGTGCCAGCAGCTTCCTCAACAGGAAGAGGGGGACTGGAAACACCATATATTTT	CASSFLNRKRGTGNTIYF
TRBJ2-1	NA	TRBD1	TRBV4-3	TGCGCCAGCAGCCAAGTTGGACAGGGCTTGAACAATGAGCAGTTCTTC	CASSQVGQGLNNEQFF
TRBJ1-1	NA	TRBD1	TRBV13	TGTGCCAGCAGCATCGGACAGGCAGAATCAAACACTGAAGCTTTCTTT	CASSIGQAESNTEAFF
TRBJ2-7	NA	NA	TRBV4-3	TGCGCCAGCAGCCAAGATATCCAGGGCACCAACTACGAGCAGTACTTC	CASSQDIQGTNYEQYF
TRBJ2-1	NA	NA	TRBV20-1	TGCAGTGGAGCGGTGGTGGATGAGCAGTTCTTC	CSGAVVDEQFF
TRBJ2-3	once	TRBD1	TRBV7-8	TGTGCCAGCAGCTACGGGACAGGCCCCCCTCTTGATACGCAGTATTTT	CASSYGTGPPLDTQYF
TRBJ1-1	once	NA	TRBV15	TGTGCCACCAGCAGAGATACGTATGAGGGCGGAGAAGCTTTCTTT	CATSRDTYEGGEAFF